Listed below are T cell receptor beta chains from one sample, sequenced in a study of shared clonotypes between healthy human individuals. The table came from immunoSEQ multiplex PCR; TCRdb's copy has only in-frame clones and leaves some out. The table has about 490,000 clones, 65% to 85% seen once. Sequenced: PBMCs. The receptors originated from a woman aged 40 to 49 in good health. Some clones in this sample may be carry-over from other donors' samples. CDR3s include the opening cysteine and the closing phenylalanine or tryptophan. The order of the fields is clone size, D gene, V gene, J gene, CDR3 protein, CDR3 DNA. D genes are given only for firm matches. Where a row states a size, it is once, few, many or the class of an expanded clone; other rows omit it.

NA	NA	TRBV18	TRBJ2-2	CASSPNLNTGELFF	TGTGCCAGCTCACCAAACCTGAACACCGGGGAGCTGTTTTTT
once	TRBD1	TRBV2	TRBJ1-2	CASSGQGAGGYTF	TGTGCCAGCTCGGGACAGGGGGCAGGTGGCTACACCTTC
NA	NA	TRBV7-3	TRBJ2-1	CASSLQGGEQFF	TGTGCCAGCAGCTTACAGGGAGGTGAGCAGTTCTTC
NA	NA	TRBV28	TRBJ2-7	CASSLFRALSYEQYF	TGTGCCAGCAGTTTATTCAGGGCCCTCTCCTACGAGCAGTACTTC
NA	TRBD1	TRBV18	TRBJ2-7	CASSTKQGSSYEQYF	TGTGCCAGCTCAACTAAACAGGGGTCGTCCTACGAGCAGTACTTC
NA	NA	TRBV4-2	TRBJ1-2	CASSQDSGYYGYTF	TGTGCCAGCAGTCAAGATTCAGGGTACTATGGCTACACCTTC
NA	NA	TRBV19	TRBJ2-2	CASSVRFGELFF	TGTGCCAGTAGCGTACGTTTCGGGGAGCTGTTTTTT
NA	TRBD1	TRBV7-2	TRBJ2-7	CASSLDGRGYEQYF	TGTGCCAGCAGCTTAGACGGCAGGGGGTACGAGCAGTACTTC
NA	NA	TRBV27	TRBJ1-1	CASSLKGENTEAFF	TGTGCCAGCAGTTTAAAGGGGGAGAACACTGAAGCTTTCTTT
NA	NA	TRBV5-6	TRBJ2-3	CASSLGRDTQYF	TGTGCCAGCAGCTTGGGGCGGGATACGCAGTATTTT
many	NA	TRBV7-9	TRBJ1-5	CASSPGDGNQPQHF	TGTGCCAGCAGCCCGGGGGATGGCAATCAGCCCCAGCATTTT
NA	TRBD2	TRBV25-1	TRBJ2-3	CASSEGGGSTDTQYF	TGTGCCAGCAGTGAGGGGGGGGGAAGCACAGATACGCAGTATTTT
NA	NA	TRBV4-1	TRBJ1-4	CASSRQGRSATNEKLFF	TGCGCCAGCAGCCGGCAGGGACGATCGGCAACTAATGAAAAACTGTTTTTT
NA	TRBD1	TRBV6-6	TRBJ1-1	CASSPGQGPVNTEAFF	TGTGCCAGCAGTCCTGGACAGGGCCCCGTGAACACTGAAGCTTTCTTT